This T cell receptor (beta chain) derives from a study of human T cells and chemical hapten exposure. Time point here: pre-sensitization, week 0. Treatment indicated: therapeutic diphenylcyclopropenone sensitization with weekly scalp DPC. TCRdb re-called the RACE reads through MiXCR, storing one row per CDR3 protein. The table has tens of thousands of distinct CDR3 sequences, approximately 9.8% seen once; the top ten hold more than 13%. The CDR3 has 13 amino acids. CDR1 and CDR2 (germline): MDHEN, SYDVKM. Trimming took 5 bases from V and 2 from J, leaving 9 bases between them. The source was whole blood, collected in connection with sensitization to the hapten diphenylcyclopropenone (DPC). The genes are TRBV28 and TRBJ1-1; D is perhaps TRBD1 (6 bases). The sequence derives from a woman between 40 and 55 years old with alopecia areata. Some clones in this sample may be carry-over from other donors' samples. CDR3 coding DNA: TGTGCCAGCAGTGTCAGGGGCAACACTGAAGCTTTCTTT. This sequence encodes CASSVRGNTEAFF.